A single sample gave rise to the 30 T cell receptor beta chains below, sequenced in a study of T cells expressing NK-cell markers. TCRdb reprocessed the 5' RACE reads and reports one entry per CDR3 protein, with no DNA. The sample totals roughly 280,000 distinct CDR3 sequences; its top ten clones hold approximately 0.42%. The source material was blood T cells: a sorted CD56 or NKG2C T cell subset, CD4+ or CD8+ T cells, or bulk PBMC T cells (not recorded which). These receptors were taken from a man between 18 and 35 years old in good health.

This chain links TRBV11-2 with TRBJ2-3; lacking DNA, the TRBD2 call made by TCRdb goes unchecked. Per germline, CDR1 SGHAT and CDR2 FQNNGV. The CDR3 is 16 amino acids. The chain's CDR3 is CASSLGDYERTDTQYF.

V and J are TRBV7-8 and TRBJ2-5; no DNA is available, so the TRBD2 call from TCRdb remains unchecked. The CDR3 runs to 18 residues. Germline assignment: CDR1 SGHVS and CDR2 FQNEAQ. This CDR3 reads CASSLVLTSGSYQETQYF.

The chain carries TRBV6-1 and TRBJ2-7; the TCRdb D gene call, TRBD2, has no DNA to confirm it. Germline V gene lookup returns CDR1 MNHNS and CDR2 SASEGT. The CDR3 is made up of 15 amino acids. Here the CDR3 reads CASTVARPVDDEQYF.

Here the CDR3 reads CASSSDRVGTQYF. The chain carries TRBV5-1 and TRBJ2-5; TCRdb reports TRBD1, a call that lacks DNA to check it against. Germline V gives CDR1 SGHRS, CDR2 YFSETQ. The CDR3 covers 13 residues.

The chain is built from TRBV5-1 and TRBJ2-5. The CDR3 is 15 amino acids. In germline, CDR1 is SGHRS, CDR2 YFSETQ. This CDR3 is CASRQAFSYQETQYF.

The chain has TRBV13 and TRBJ2-1; without DNA, the TCRdb call of TRBD2 cannot be checked. This CDR3 is built from 15 residues. The germline gives CDR1 PRHDT, CDR2 FYEKMQ (reference sequence). The CDR3 sequence: CASTPSGRPYNEQFF. The full variable domain, completed using reference TRBV13 and TRBJ2-1, is AAGVIQSPRHLIKEKRETATLKCYPIPRHDTVYWYQQGPGQDPQFLISFYEKMQSDKGSIPDRFSAQQFSDYHSELNMSSLELGDSALYFCASTPSGRPYNEQFFGPGTRLTVL.

This chain links TRBV6-5 with TRBJ2-3; TCRdb picks TRBD1, but there is no DNA to check that call. Germline V gene lookup returns CDR1 MNHEY and CDR2 SVGAGI. The CDR3 has 15 residues. CDR3 loop: CASSYWTGLGDTQYF.

The CDR3: CASSDRDREETQYF. The chain recombines TRBV19 with TRBJ2-5; TCRdb reports TRBD1, a call that lacks DNA to check it against. The CDR3 sequence is 14 residues long. Germline CDR1 is LNHDA and CDR2 is SQIVND (reference sequence).

V and J are TRBV5-1 and TRBJ2-2. Germline loops: CDR1 SGHRS, CDR2 YFSETQ. This CDR3 is built from 14 residues. The CDR3 spells CASSLGRNTGELFF.

This rearrangement joins TRBV7-2 to TRBJ2-3; TCRdb picks TRBD2, but there is no DNA to check that call. The CDR3 runs to 17 residues. Germline assignment: CDR1 SGHTA and CDR2 FQGNSA. CDR3 region: CASSSRLAGGGVDTQYF. The entire variable domain, with the rest obtained from reference TRBV7-2 and TRBJ2-3, is as follows: GAGVSQSPSNKVTEKGKDVELRCDPISGHTALYWYRQSLGQGLEFLIYFQGNSAPDKSGLPSDRFSAERTGGSVSTLTIQRTQQEDSAVYLCASSSRLAGGGVDTQYFGPGTRLTVL.

J is TRBJ2-1 and V is TRBV29-1; the D gene TCRdb calls, TRBD2, cannot be checked with no DNA. CDR3 size: 14 residues. Germline lookup yields CDR1 SQVTM and CDR2 ANQGSEA. CDR3 sequence: CSVGGRVSYNEQFF.

V gene TRBV9 combines with J gene TRBJ2-3; TCRdb proposes TRBD1, but this gene call is untestable without DNA. The CDR3 is made up of 15 amino acids. Germline assignment: CDR1 SGDLS and CDR2 YYNGEE. CDR3 sequence reads: CASSFRQGSTDTQYF.

The chain couples TRBV4-1 to TRBJ2-3; TCRdb gives TRBD2 as the D gene, but with no DNA this cannot be confirmed. The V gene's germline CDR1 is MGHRA and CDR2 YSYEKL. The CDR3 covers 15 residues. The CDR3 sequence: CASSQGGRTEDTQYF.

V gene TRBV5-1 combines with J gene TRBJ2-1; absent DNA, TCRdb's TRBD1 call cannot be checked. The CDR3 covers 17 residues. CDR1 SGHRS and CDR2 YFSETQ come from the germline V gene. CDR3 protein: CASSLGRGIRSYNEQFF.

The genes are TRBV29-1 and TRBJ2-1. The CDR3 has 12 amino acids. CDR1 is SQVTM, CDR2 ANQGSEA, per germline. The CDR3 protein is CSASSSYNEQFF.

The chain couples TRBV20-1 to TRBJ2-5; with no DNA, the TCRdb D assignment of TRBD2 cannot be verified. This CDR3 is built from 18 residues. Germline CDR1 and CDR2: DFQATT and SNEGSKA (reference sequence). The CDR3 region is CSASLLGLAGGPGETQYF.

The CDR3 here is CASWEGIGNTIYF. J is TRBJ1-3 and V is TRBV12-3 or TRBV12-4. The CDR3 spans 13 residues.

The V gene is TRBV6-6, the J gene TRBJ2-3. CDR1 MNHNY and CDR2 SVGAGI come from the germline V gene (reference sequence). CDR3 length equals 12 residues. This chain's CDR3 is CASRPERDTQYF.

The rearrangement links TRBV15 to TRBJ2-3. Per the germline V gene, CDR1 is LNHNV and CDR2 is YYDKDF (reference sequence). This CDR3 contains 17 residues. CDR3 in amino acids: CATSRGDPLKSTDTQYF.

V is TRBV12-3 or TRBV12-4 and J is TRBJ2-7; TCRdb designates TRBD1, a call that cannot be tested without DNA. This CDR3 has 14 residues. The CDR3 loop reads CASSLGGTDYEQYF.

The chain has TRBV12-3 or TRBV12-4 and TRBJ2-7; TCRdb's D gene call, TRBD2, goes unchecked for lack of DNA. CDR3 length: 16 amino acids. CDR3 residues: CASSLADGNIGPEQYF.

V is TRBV20-1 and J is TRBJ2-4. CDR1 is DFQATT and CDR2 is SNEGSKA in the germline V gene (reference sequence). The CDR3 length is 16 residues. CDR3: CSASGMGMLAKNIQYF.

This rearrangement joins TRBV20-1 to TRBJ2-1; TCRdb's assignment of TRBD1 cannot be checked, as there is no DNA. The CDR3 is made up of 16 amino acids. The V gene's germline CDR1 is DFQATT and CDR2 SNEGSKA (reference sequence). The CDR3 sequence: CSARVGQGSSYNEQFF.

V is TRBV29-1 and J is TRBJ2-3; TCRdb designates TRBD2, a call that cannot be tested without DNA. The V gene's germline CDR1 is SQVTM and CDR2 ANQGSEA. The CDR3 runs 14 residues. CDR3 loop: CSVLAGGSTDTQYF.

This chain joins TRBV5-6 and TRBJ2-1. This CDR3 has 12 amino acids. The germline V gene has CDR1 SGHDT and CDR2 YYEEEE. CDR3 sequence reads: CASSFSVGEQFF.

This rearrangement joins TRBV24-1 to TRBJ2-2. CDR1 and CDR2 from the germline V gene are KGHDR and SFDVKD. The CDR3 consists of 15 residues. CDR3 residues: CATSDLFQVTGELFF.

The rearrangement joins TRBV5-1 to TRBJ2-5; TCRdb gives TRBD2 as the D gene, but with no DNA this cannot be confirmed. The CDR3 consists of 14 residues. Germline V gene data show CDR1 as SGHRS and CDR2 as YFSETQ. CDR3 loop: CASSLGEAGETQYF.

V and J are TRBV20-1 and TRBJ2-4; TCRdb indicates TRBD2, and absent DNA this call remains unverified. In germline, CDR1 is DFQATT, CDR2 SNEGSKA (reference sequence). This CDR3 is 15 amino acids long. This CDR3 reads CSAAREFLAKNIQYF.

The chain couples TRBV20-1 to TRBJ2-5; the TCRdb call, TRBD2, lacks DNA for checking. The CDR3 spans 14 residues. Germline values: CDR1 DFQATT, CDR2 SNEGSKA (reference sequence). This CDR3 reads CSALGTSGSETQYF.

The chain has TRBV2 and TRBJ2-2; TCRdb's D call, TRBD1, is unchecked because there is no DNA. CDR1 is SNHLY and CDR2 is FYNNEI in the germline V gene. This CDR3 is built from 13 residues. The CDR3 protein is CASRPGDTGELFF. Variable domain in full (rest from reference TRBV2 and TRBJ2-2): EPEVTQTPSHQVTQMGQEVILRCVPISNHLYFYWYRQILGQKVEFLVSFYNNEISEKSEIFDDQFSVERPDGSNFTLKIRSTKLEDSAMYFCASRPGDTGELFFGEGSRLTVL.